The present TCR beta chain was sequenced within a study of blood T cell repertoires in COVID-19. Unmatched junction bases numbered 5, after V lost 4 bases and J lost 4 bases. The CDR3 consists of 14 residues. The germline V gene encodes CDR1 SGHNT and CDR2 YYREEE (reference sequence). Produced via immunoSEQ multiplex PCR; TCRdb's table is partial and in-frame only. The sample yields some 390,000 clones, around 89% seen once. This chain joins TRBV5-4 and TRBJ1-1, with 9 bases that match TRBD1. The clonotype originates from a young man who had recovered from COVID-19. The sequencing sample was made of PBMCs or T cells enriched from blood (not recorded which). CDR3 amino acids: CASSPGQGITEAFF. For the CDR3, the DNA is TGTGCCAGCAGCCCGGGACAGGGAATCACTGAAGCTTTCTTT.